These 5 T cell receptor beta chains came from one sample sequenced in a study of a mutant IDH1 vaccine in newly diagnosed glioma. The time point: week 23, last vaccination. It was 300 ug of mutant IDH1 20-mer peptide that made up each vaccine dose, given with topical imiquimod. No antigen is known for these receptors. Profiling relied on immunoSEQ multiplex PCR, and the TCRdb table lists in-frame clones only, not all of them. There are approximately 35,000 clones in the sample; approximately 90% occur only once, and 2% to 3% lies in the top ten. This sample comprised PBMCs, obtained from a glioma patient whose treatment included an IDH1 peptide vaccine. The receptors stem from a man in his forties with glioma.

This chain links TRBV6-7 with TRBJ1-2, with D unclear. TRBV6-7 is an ORF; its function is uncertain. Trimming shortened V by 5 bases and J by 4 bases, and 14 bases separated the two germline ends. CDR3 length: 14 residues. In nucleotides, the CDR3 is TGTGCCAGCAGTGATGGAAGGGTTCTCTATGGCTACACCTTC. This codes for CASSDGRVLYGYTF.

This clone occurred a few times. The DNA for the CDR3 is TGCGCCAGCAGGAACCCCGGGACAGTGGATGGCTACACCTTC. Translating it yields CASRNPGTVDGYTF. The V call is TRBV4-1, the J call TRBJ1-2; 7 bases are shared with TRBD1. From germline, CDR1 is MGHRA and CDR2 YSYEKL. The CDR3 totals 14 residues. The V gene end was trimmed by 6 bases and the J gene end by 6 bases; junction bases not matched to a gene: 10.

The chain links TRBV28 to TRBJ1-1; D uncertain. Deletions cut 2 bases from V and 8 bases from J, with 6 bases between. The CDR3 consists of 11 residues. Germline CDR1 is MDHEN and CDR2 is SYDVKM. The CDR3 DNA reads as TGTGCCAGCAGTTTACGGAGAGAAGCTTTCTTT. Its translation: CASSLRREAFF.

This chain links TRBV6-1 with TRBJ2-2; D gene uncertain. CDR1 MNHNS and CDR2 SASEGT come from the germline V gene. The length of the CDR3 is 16 residues. Between the trimmed V and J ends, which lost 1 base and 6 bases, there was a span of 15 bases. CDR3 sequence (DNA): TGTGCCAGCAGTGAAGGAATCAGACTCCTCCCCGGGGAGCTGTTTTTT. Translation: CASSEGIRLLPGELFF.

The chain has TRBV13 and TRBJ1-1; no definite D call. Looked up from germline, CDR1 is PRHDT and CDR2 is FYEKMQ (reference sequence). The CDR3 extends over 14 amino acids. V was cut by 3 bases and J by 8 bases, with 16 bases left in between. CDR3 amino acids: CASSFRHGGWEAFF. As DNA, the CDR3 is TGTGCCAGCAGCTTCAGGCATGGAGGGTGGGAAGCTTTCTTT.